The 19 T cell receptor beta chains below all came from one sample that was sequenced in a study of cytomegalovirus exposure and HLA in healthy donors. PCR primers comprised 60 Vbeta and 13 Jbeta primers. Sequenced by immunoSEQ multiplex PCR; TCRdb stores in-frame clones only, minus some. The data contain 90,000 to 150,000 clones, under 85% of them seen just once; the ten biggest clones take up 10% to 11%. The sequenced material came from PBMCs. Receptors originate from a middle-aged man in good health and CMV-seropositive.

This clone was recorded a few times. This sequence joins TRBV11-2 and TRBJ1-3; the D gene is possibly TRBD1 (5 bases). Per the germline V gene, CDR1 is SGHAT and CDR2 is FQNNGV. Trimming left V 0 bases short and J 2 bases short, with 8 bases between. This CDR3 region has 15 residues. CDR3 DNA sequence: TGTGCCAGCAGCTTAGATTGGGGGGCTGGAAACACCATATATTTT. Protein sequence: CASSLDWGAGNTIYF.

The J gene is TRBJ2-7, the V gene TRBV2, with D tentatively TRBD1 (6 bases). The germline V and J ends were trimmed by 6 bases and 2 bases, with 11 bases remaining between them. This CDR3 spans 13 amino acids. Looked up from germline, CDR1 is SNHLY and CDR2 is FYNNEI. The CDR3 loop reads CASSIRQAYEQYF. The CDR3 DNA is TGTGCCAGCAGCATACGACAGGCCTACGAGCAGTACTTC.

The V call is TRBV5-6, the J call TRBJ1-1, with 8 bases fitting TRBD1. Germline V gene sequence: CDR1 SGHDT, CDR2 YYEEEE. V lost 3 bases, J lost 6 bases, and 10 bases stayed unmatched. CDR3 length: 15 amino acids. The CDR3 sequence is CASSSYFRGLAEAFF. CDR3 sequence (DNA): TGTGCCAGCAGCTCATATTTCAGGGGGCTCGCTGAAGCTTTCTTT.

This clone was found a few times. The chain links TRBV28 to TRBJ2-7; 9 bases are shared with TRBD1. This CDR3 is built from 15 residues. V gave up 6 bases and J gave up 5 bases; unmatched junction bases: 11. The V gene's germline CDR1 is MDHEN and CDR2 SYDVKM. CDR3 coding DNA: TGTGCCAGCAGAGTCTCCGGGACAGGGATCCACGAGCAGTACTTC. Translation gives CASRVSGTGIHEQYF.

This chain joins TRBV7-2 and TRBJ2-7; 13 bases match TRBD2. The CDR3 has 16 amino acids. V was pared by 5 bases and J by 2 bases, with 6 bases of the junction left unmatched. CDR1 SGHTA and CDR2 FQGNSA come from the germline V gene. The CDR3 DNA is TGTGCCAGCAGCGCTCGACTAGCGGGGGGTACCTACGAGCAGTACTTC. Its translation: CASSARLAGGTYEQYF.

The V gene is TRBV29-1, the J gene TRBJ1-5, with 7 nucleotides matching TRBD1. Germline CDR1 reads SQVTM; CDR2 reads ANQGSEA. V dropped 4 bases and J dropped 2; count of bases not matched to a gene: 5. The CDR3 is 14 residues long. The CDR3 region has the DNA TGCAGCGTTGTGACAGGGCTAGGCAATCAGCCCCAGCATTTT. As protein: CSVVTGLGNQPQHF.

The chain joins TRBV4-1 to TRBJ1-5; a possible D gene is TRBD1 (6 bases). CDR1 MGHRA and CDR2 YSYEKL come from the germline V gene. V shed 1 base and J shed 7 bases, with 11 bases lying between them. The CDR3 covers 14 residues. The chain's CDR3 is CASSQGGPEQPQHF. The CDR3 bases are TGCGCCAGCAGCCAAGGGGGGCCGGAGCAGCCCCAGCATTTT.

The rearrangement uses TRBV5-8 and TRBJ1-3; D remains ambiguous. V lost 4 bases, J lost 1 base, and 12 bases lay in between. CDR3 length: 15 amino acids. The V gene's germline CDR1 is SGHTS and CDR2 YDEGEE. The CDR3 sequence: CASSPRRESGNTIYF. The CDR3 nucleotides read TGTGCCAGCAGCCCTCGGAGGGAGTCTGGAAACACCATATATTTT.

This clone came up a few times. The rearrangement joins TRBV5-1 to TRBJ2-1; D might be TRBD2 (6 bases). The CDR3 extends over 15 amino acids. V lost 4 bases, J lost 7 bases, and 18 bases lay in between. Germline values: CDR1 SGHRS, CDR2 YFSETQ. CDR3 amino acids: CASSLTSFGTNEQFF. Written as DNA, the CDR3 is TGCGCCAGCAGCCTAACTAGCTTTGGTACGAATGAGCAGTTCTTC.

The rearrangement links TRBV2 to TRBJ1-5; D gene unclear. V lost 4 bases to trimming and J lost 4 bases, with 8 bases between them. The V gene's germline CDR1 is SNHLY and CDR2 FYNNEI. The CDR3 is 13 amino acids. CDR3 in amino acids: CASSVARNQPQHF. The CDR3 bases are TGTGCCAGCAGTGTTGCGCGGAATCAGCCCCAGCATTTT. Looking up the rest from reference TRBV2 and TRBJ1-5 gives the full variable domain: EPEVTQTPSHQVTQMGQEVILRCVPISNHLYFYWYRQILGQKVEFLVSFYNNEISEKSEIFDDQFSVERPDGSNFTLKIRSTKLEDSAMYFCASSVARNQPQHFGDGTRLSIL.

The chain combines TRBV6-1 with TRBJ2-3, with D maybe TRBD1 (5 bases). CDR3 length: 15 amino acids. CDR1 MNHNS and CDR2 SASEGT come from the germline V gene. With 2 bases removed from V and 1 base from J, the gap between germline ends came to 10 bases. The CDR3 is CASSEFRAGTDTQYF. Here the CDR3 DNA reads TGTGCCAGCAGTGAATTCAGGGCGGGCACAGATACGCAGTATTTT.

This clone appeared once. The chain is built from TRBV27 and TRBJ2-3, with D possibly matching TRBD2 (5 bases). There are 15 residues in the CDR3. Germline CDR1 is MNHEY and CDR2 is SMNVEV (reference sequence). The V end lost 4 bases, the J end lost 1 base, and 12 bases lay between the germline ends. CDR3 nucleotides: TGTGCCAGCAGTTCCGGGGTGCGGGGCACAGATACGCAGTATTTT. Its protein product is CASSSGVRGTDTQYF.

This chain's CDR3 is CSVVWLYGYTF. In DNA form, the CDR3 reads TGCAGCGTTGTCTGGCTCTATGGCTACACCTTC. The chain recombines TRBV29-1 with TRBJ1-2; unclear D gene. The CDR3 runs 11 residues. Germline V gene lookup returns CDR1 SQVTM and CDR2 ANQGSEA. With 4 bases removed from V and 4 bases from J, the gap between germline ends came to 7 bases.

V is TRBV4-3 and J is TRBJ2-6; TRBD1 aligns across 8 bases. The junction had 7 bases not matched to a gene; V was cut back by 0 bases and J by 0 bases. The CDR3 length is 19 residues. CDR1 is LGHNA and CDR2 is YSLEER in the germline V gene. DNA of the CDR3: TGCGCCAGCAGCCAAGAGCAGACAGGGGTTATCTCTGGGGCCAACGTCCTGACTTTC. It specifies CASSQEQTGVISGANVLTF.

This chain links TRBV6-1 with TRBJ1-2; D is possibly TRBD1 (6 bases). The CDR3 is 15 residues long. The V gene lost 5 bases and the J gene lost 8 bases, with 21 bases spanning the gap. Germline lookup yields CDR1 MNHNS and CDR2 SASEGT. The CDR3 loop reads CASSLKPQGRRGYTF. DNA of the CDR3: TGTGCCAGCAGTCTAAAACCTCAGGGGCGTCGGGGCTACACCTTC.

This clone was detected once. The chain links TRBV4-2 to TRBJ2-3, with 16 bases identical to TRBD2. V gave up 0 bases and J gave up 0 bases; unmatched junction bases: 15. CDR3 length equals 23 residues. Germline V gene lookup returns CDR1 LGHNA and CDR2 YNFKEQ. The CDR3 is CASSQEGTSGGVTVRPSTDTQYF. The CDR3 DNA sequence: TGTGCCAGCAGCCAAGAAGGGACTAGCGGGGGGGTAACGGTAAGACCTAGCACAGATACGCAGTATTTT.

This rearrangement joins TRBV4-3 to TRBJ1-5; possible D gene TRBD1, 6 bases. The CDR3 contains 17 residues. Germline-derived CDR1 and CDR2 are LGHNA and YSLEER. V was shortened by 0 bases and J by 3 bases, with 15 bases between the two germline ends. CDR3 region: CASSQDLGQGLNQPQHF. DNA for the CDR3: TGCGCCAGCAGCCAAGATCTAGGGCAGGGGCTCAATCAGCCCCAGCATTTT.

This chain uses TRBV18 with TRBJ2-3, with 7 bases lining up with TRBD2. The J segment lost 6 bases and the V segment lost 6 bases, leaving 15 bases of the junction unmatched. CDR3 length: 16 amino acids. In germline, CDR1 is KGHSH, CDR2 LQKENI. CDR3 in DNA: TGTGCCAGCTCCTTATCGACGGCGGGGGTTCGCGATACGCAGTATTTT. It yields the protein CASSLSTAGVRDTQYF. Full variable domain (outside the CDR3, taken from reference TRBV18 and TRBJ2-3): NAGVMQNPRHLVRRRGQEARLRCSPMKGHSHVYWYRQLPEEGLKFMVYLQKENIIDESGMPKERFSAEFPKEGPSILRIQQVVRGDSAAYFCASSLSTAGVRDTQYFGPGTRLTVL.

The chain uses TRBV29-1 and TRBJ2-5, with D perhaps matching TRBD1 (6 bases). Trimming took off 3 bases at V and 4 bases at J, with 15 bases between the two ends. This CDR3 region has 14 residues. Germline lookup yields CDR1 SQVTM and CDR2 ANQGSEA. The CDR3 loop is CSVESRTVLETQYF. CDR3 sequence (DNA): TGCAGCGTTGAGTCGCGGACAGTTCTAGAGACCCAGTACTTC.